This T cell receptor (beta chain) was sequenced for a study of human T cells and chemical hapten exposure. Study observations and caveats: Expanded TCRs showed more large CDR3 clusters than pre-sensitization or healthy control sets.

The CDR3 is 13 residues long. Trimming removed 3 bases from V and 7 bases from J, with 12 bases in between. Authors' processing steps: Counting gave a median of around 96,000 TCRs per sample, with values ranging from 23,224 to 690,600. TCRdb re-analysed the RACE reads in MiXCR, keeping a single row per CDR3 protein. Clone size and V and J calls follow TCRdb, not the original study. This table holds approximately 100,000 distinct CDR3 sequences, 11% found once. The time point was: patch test 1, 2 weeks after DPC sensitization. Indicated treatment: therapeutic diphenylcyclopropenone sensitization with weekly scalp DPC. Blood sampling occurred before each patch-test application. This clonotype was seen only a few times. Its antigen remains unknown.

Sequenced here: whole blood, sampled in connection with sensitization to the hapten diphenylcyclopropenone (DPC). The V and J genes are TRBV12-3 or TRBV12-4 and TRBJ1-2; no definite D call. This clonotype was sampled from a woman aged 40 to 50 with alopecia areata. Some clones in this sample may be carry-over from other donors' samples. CDR3 loop: CASSFGQTLGYTF. CDR3 DNA sequence: TGTGCCAGCAGTTTTGGGCAGACCCTTGGCTACACCTTC.